The text below deals with one TCR beta chain. Its antigen is unknown. Distinct nucleotide sequences in the sample also encode this CDR3. This entry is derived from a study of cytomegalovirus exposure and HLA in healthy donors. Points from the study as a whole: The authors later found HLA-associated TCR beta chains more clonally expanded than equally common others. It was reported that TCR beta sequences correctly inferred the HLA-A and HLA-B alleles for most subjects.

The CDR3 length is 16 residues. The junction had 0 bases not matched to a gene; V was cut back by 0 bases and J by 3 bases. Per germline, CDR1 SGHRS and CDR2 YFSETQ. Both 60 Vbeta primers and 13 Jbeta primers went into the PCR. Here immunoSEQ multiplex PCR was the method, and the copy in TCRdb shows in-frame clones only, minus some. Found here are nearly 110,000 clones, approximately 81% of them singletons; the top ten hold about 2.3%. This chain connects TRBV5-1 to TRBJ2-1; 13 bases are shared with TRBD2. This clonotype was sampled from a man aged 25 to 45 in good health and CMV-seronegative. Sequenced: PBMCs. CDR3 residues: CASSLGLAGGYNEQFF. The CDR3 bases are TGCGCCAGCAGCTTGGGACTAGCGGGAGGCTACAATGAGCAGTTCTTC. Using reference TRBV5-1 and TRBJ2-1 for the parts outside the CDR3, the full variable domain is KAGVTQTPRYLIKTRGQQVTLSCSPISGHRSVSWYQQTPGQGLQFLFEYFSETQRNKGNFPGRFSGRQFSNSRSEMNVSTLELGDSALYLCASSLGLAGGYNEQFFGPGTRLTVL.